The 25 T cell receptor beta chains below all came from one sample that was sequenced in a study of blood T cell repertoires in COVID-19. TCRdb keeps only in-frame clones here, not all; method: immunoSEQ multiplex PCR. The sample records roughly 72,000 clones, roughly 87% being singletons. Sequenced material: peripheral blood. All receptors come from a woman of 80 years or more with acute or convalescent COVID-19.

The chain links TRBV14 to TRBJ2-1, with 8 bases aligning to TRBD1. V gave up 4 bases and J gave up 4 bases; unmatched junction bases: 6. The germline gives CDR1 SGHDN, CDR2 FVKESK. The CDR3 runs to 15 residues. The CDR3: CASSLTGQGYNEQFF. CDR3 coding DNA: TGTGCCAGCAGCCTGACCGGACAGGGATACAATGAGCAGTTCTTC.

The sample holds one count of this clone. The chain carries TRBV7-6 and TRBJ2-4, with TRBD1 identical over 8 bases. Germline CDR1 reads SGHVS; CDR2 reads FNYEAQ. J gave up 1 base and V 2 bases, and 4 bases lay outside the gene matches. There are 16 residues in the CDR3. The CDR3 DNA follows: TGTGCCAGCAGCTTACAGGGGGCTGGGGCCAAAAACATTCAGTACTTC. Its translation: CASSLQGAGAKNIQYF.

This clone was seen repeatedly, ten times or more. The CDR3 DNA is TGTGCCAGCAGCTTAGGGAGGACGGGACTAGGGCCGTCGGAGCAGTTCTTC. This translates into CASSLGRTGLGPSEQFF. This sequence joins TRBV7-8 and TRBJ2-1, with 8 bases aligning to TRBD2. With 1 base clipped from V and 10 bases from J, the junction kept 15 bases outside the gene matches. Germline values: CDR1 SGHVS, CDR2 FQNEAQ. This CDR3 comprises 17 residues.

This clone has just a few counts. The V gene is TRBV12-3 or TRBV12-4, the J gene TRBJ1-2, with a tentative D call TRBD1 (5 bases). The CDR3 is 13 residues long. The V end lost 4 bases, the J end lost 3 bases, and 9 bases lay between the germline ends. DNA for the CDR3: TGTGCCAGCAGTTCGGGACTGCACTATGGCTACACCTTC. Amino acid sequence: CASSSGLHYGYTF.

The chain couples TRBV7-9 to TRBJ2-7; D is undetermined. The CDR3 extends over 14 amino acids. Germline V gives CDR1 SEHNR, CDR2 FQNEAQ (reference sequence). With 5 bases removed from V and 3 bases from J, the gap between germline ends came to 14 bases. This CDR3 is CASSHPLVIYEQYF. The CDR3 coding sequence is TGTGCCAGCAGCCACCCCCTAGTAATCTACGAGCAGTACTTC.

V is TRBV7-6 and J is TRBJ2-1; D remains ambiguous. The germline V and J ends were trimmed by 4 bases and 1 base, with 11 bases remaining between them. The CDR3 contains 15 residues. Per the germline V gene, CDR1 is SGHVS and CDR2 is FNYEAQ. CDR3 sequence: CASSSTGSSYNEQFF. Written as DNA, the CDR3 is TGTGCCAGCAGCTCCACCGGGTCATCCTACAATGAGCAGTTCTTC.

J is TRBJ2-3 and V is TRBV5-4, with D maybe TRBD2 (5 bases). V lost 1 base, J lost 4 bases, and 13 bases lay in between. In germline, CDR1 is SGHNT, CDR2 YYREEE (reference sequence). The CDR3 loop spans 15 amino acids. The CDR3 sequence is CASSLIGSGADTQYF. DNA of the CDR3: TGTGCCAGCAGCTTGATAGGGAGTGGGGCAGATACGCAGTATTTT. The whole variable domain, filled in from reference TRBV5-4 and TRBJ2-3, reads ETGVTQSPTHLIKTRGQQVTLRCSSQSGHNTVSWYQQALGQGPQFIFQYYREEENGRGNFPPRFSGLQFPNYSSELNVNALELDDSALYLCASSLIGSGADTQYFGPGTRLTVL.

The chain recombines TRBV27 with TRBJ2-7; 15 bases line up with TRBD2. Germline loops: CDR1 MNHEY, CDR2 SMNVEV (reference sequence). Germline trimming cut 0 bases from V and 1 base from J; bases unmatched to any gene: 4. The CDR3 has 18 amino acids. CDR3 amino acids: CASSLSRGLAGGSYEQYF. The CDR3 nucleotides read TGTGCCAGCAGTTTATCCCGAGGACTAGCGGGAGGGTCCTACGAGCAGTACTTC.

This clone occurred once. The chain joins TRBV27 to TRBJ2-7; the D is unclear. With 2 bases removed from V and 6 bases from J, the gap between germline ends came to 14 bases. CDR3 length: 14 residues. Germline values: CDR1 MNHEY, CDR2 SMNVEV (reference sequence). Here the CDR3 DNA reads TGTGCCAGCAGTTTAGGAGCGTCCTTTGGCGAGCAGTACTTC. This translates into CASSLGASFGEQYF.

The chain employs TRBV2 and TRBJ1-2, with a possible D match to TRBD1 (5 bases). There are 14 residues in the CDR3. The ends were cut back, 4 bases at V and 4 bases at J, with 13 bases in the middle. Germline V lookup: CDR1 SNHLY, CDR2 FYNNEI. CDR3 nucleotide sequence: TGTGCCAGCAGTGGGCAGGGATGGATCTATGGCTACACCTTC. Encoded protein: CASSGQGWIYGYTF.

The CDR3 spells CASSDDRADTQYF. CDR3 nucleotides: TGCGCCAGCAGTGATGATCGGGCAGATACGCAGTATTTT. V and J are TRBV10-2 and TRBJ2-3; no firm D call. Trimming removed 3 bases at V and 4 bases at J, with 8 bases between. The CDR3 sequence is 13 residues long. Germline CDR1 WSHSY, CDR2 SAAADI.

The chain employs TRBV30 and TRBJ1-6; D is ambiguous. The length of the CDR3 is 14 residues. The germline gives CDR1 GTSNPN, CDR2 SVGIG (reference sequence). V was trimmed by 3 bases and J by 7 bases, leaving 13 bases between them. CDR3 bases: TGTGCCTGGAGCTTATTGGGCCTCAATTCACCCCTCCACTTT. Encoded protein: CAWSLLGLNSPLHF.

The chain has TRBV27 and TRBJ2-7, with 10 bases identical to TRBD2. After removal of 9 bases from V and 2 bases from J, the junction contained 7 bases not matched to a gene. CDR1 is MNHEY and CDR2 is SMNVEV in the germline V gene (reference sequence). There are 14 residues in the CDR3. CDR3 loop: CASRRLAGPYEQYF. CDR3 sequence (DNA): TGTGCCAGTCGGCGACTAGCGGGCCCCTACGAGCAGTACTTC.

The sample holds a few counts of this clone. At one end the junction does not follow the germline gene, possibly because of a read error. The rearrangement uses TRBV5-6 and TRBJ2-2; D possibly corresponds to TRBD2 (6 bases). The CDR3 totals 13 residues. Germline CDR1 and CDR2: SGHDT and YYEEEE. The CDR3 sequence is CASRLGLTGELFF. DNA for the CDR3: TGTGCCAGCAGGTTGGGACTTACCGGGGAGCTGTTTTTT. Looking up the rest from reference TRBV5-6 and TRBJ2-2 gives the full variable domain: DAGVTQSPTHLIKTRGQQVTLRCSPKSGHDTVSWYQQALGQGPQFIFQYYEEEERQRGNFPDRFSGHQFPNYSSELNVNALLLGDSALYLCASRLGLTGELFFGEGSRLTVL.

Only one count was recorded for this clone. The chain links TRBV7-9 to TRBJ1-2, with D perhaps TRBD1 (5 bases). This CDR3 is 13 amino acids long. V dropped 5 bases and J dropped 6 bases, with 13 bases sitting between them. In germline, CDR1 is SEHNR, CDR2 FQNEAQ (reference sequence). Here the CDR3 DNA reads TGTGCCAGCAGCCTGAAACAGGTCCATGGCTACACCTTC. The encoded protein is CASSLKQVHGYTF.

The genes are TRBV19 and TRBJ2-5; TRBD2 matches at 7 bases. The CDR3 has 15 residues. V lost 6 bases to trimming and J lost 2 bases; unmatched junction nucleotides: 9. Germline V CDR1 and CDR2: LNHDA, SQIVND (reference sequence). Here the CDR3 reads CASRQAGGIQETQYF. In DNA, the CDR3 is TGTGCCAGTAGACAAGCCGGGGGGATACAAGAGACCCAGTACTTC.

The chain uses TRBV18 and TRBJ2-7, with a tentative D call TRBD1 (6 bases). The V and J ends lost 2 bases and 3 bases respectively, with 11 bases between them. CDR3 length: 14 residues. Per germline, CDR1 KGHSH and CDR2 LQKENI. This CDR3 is CASSPAGVFYEQYF. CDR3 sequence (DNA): TGTGCCAGCTCACCAGCAGGGGTCTTCTACGAGCAGTACTTC.

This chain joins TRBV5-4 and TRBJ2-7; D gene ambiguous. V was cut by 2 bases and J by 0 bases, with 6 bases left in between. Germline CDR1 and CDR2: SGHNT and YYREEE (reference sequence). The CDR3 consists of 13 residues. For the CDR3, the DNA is TGTGCCAGCAGCTTCCCACTCTCCTACGAGCAGTACTTC. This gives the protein CASSFPLSYEQYF.

The DNA for the CDR3 is TGTGCCAGCAGCTTAAATCATAGGGACAAAAATGAGCAGTTCTTC. This encodes CASSLNHRDKNEQFF. The J gene is TRBJ2-1, the V gene TRBV7-2, with a weak D call TRBD1 (6 bases). This CDR3 is built from 15 residues. V lost 2 bases and J 7 bases, leaving 15 bases between the germline ends. Germline CDR1 reads SGHTA; CDR2 reads FQGNSA. Supplemented by reference TRBV7-2 and TRBJ2-1, the full variable domain reads GAGVSQSPSNKVTEKGKDVELRCDPISGHTALYWYRQSLGQGLEFLIYFQGNSAPDKSGLPSDRFSAERTGGSVSTLTIQRTQQEDSAVYLCASSLNHRDKNEQFFGPGTRLTVL.

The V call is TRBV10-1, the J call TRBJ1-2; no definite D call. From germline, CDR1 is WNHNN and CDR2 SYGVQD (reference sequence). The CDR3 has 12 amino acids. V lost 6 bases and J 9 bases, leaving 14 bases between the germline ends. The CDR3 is CASSSGGLSYTF. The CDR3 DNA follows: TGCGCCAGCAGCTCGGGAGGCTTGAGCTACACCTTC.

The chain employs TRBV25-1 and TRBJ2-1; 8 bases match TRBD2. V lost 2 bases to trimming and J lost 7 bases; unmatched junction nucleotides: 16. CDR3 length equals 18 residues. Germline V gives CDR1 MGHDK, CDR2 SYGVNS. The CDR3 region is CASSEGGGASGPGNEQFF. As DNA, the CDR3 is TGTGCCAGCAGTGAAGGAGGGGGAGCTAGCGGGCCTGGGAATGAGCAGTTCTTC.

The DNA for the CDR3 is TGTGCCAGCAGCGTAGCCCCTAGCGGGGGCCAAGAGACCCAGTACTTC. Encoded protein: CASSVAPSGGQETQYF. The gene calls are TRBV9 and TRBJ2-5; 10 nucleotides match TRBD2. From germline, CDR1 is SGDLS and CDR2 YYNGEE. V was clipped by 0 bases and J by 1 base; unmatched bases: 3. The CDR3 length is 16 residues.

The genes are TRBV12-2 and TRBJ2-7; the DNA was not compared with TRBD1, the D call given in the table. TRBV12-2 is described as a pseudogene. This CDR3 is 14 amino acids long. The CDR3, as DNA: TGTGCAAGTCGCGCCCACCAGGGGGCCTACGAGCAGTACTTC. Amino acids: CASRAHQGAYEQYF.

The CDR3 region has the DNA TGTGCCAGCAGCCAAGTTGCAACAGGGGAGCCCCGCGGGGAATCGGAGAGCAATGAAAAACTGTTTTTT. Protein product: CASSQVATGEPRGESESNEKLFF. The chain uses TRBV4-2 and TRBJ1-4; 7 bases fit TRBD1. The CDR3 has 23 amino acids. J lost 5 bases, V lost 1 base, and 28 bases had no gene match. From germline, CDR1 is LGHNA and CDR2 YNFKEQ.

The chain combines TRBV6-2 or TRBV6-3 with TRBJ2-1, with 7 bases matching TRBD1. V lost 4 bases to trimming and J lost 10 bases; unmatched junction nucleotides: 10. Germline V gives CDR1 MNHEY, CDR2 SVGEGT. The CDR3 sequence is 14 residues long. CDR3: CASSSGTVVKEQFF. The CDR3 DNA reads TGTGCCAGCAGTTCCGGGACAGTCGTGAAGGAGCAGTTCTTC.